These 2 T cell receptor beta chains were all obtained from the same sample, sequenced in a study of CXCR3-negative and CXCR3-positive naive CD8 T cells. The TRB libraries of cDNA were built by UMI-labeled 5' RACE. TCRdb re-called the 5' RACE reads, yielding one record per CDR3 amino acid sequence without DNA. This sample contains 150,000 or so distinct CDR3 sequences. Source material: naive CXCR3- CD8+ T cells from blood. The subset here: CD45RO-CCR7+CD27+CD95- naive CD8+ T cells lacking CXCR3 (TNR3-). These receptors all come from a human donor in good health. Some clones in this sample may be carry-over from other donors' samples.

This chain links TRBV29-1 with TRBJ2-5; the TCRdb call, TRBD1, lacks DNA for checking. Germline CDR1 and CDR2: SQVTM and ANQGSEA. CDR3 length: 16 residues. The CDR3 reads CSVSANWDAYQETQYF.

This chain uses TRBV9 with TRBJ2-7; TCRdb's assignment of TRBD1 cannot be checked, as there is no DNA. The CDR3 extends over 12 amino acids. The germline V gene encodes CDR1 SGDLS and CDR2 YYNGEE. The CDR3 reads CASDRGDGEQYF.